This T cell receptor beta chain was sequenced in a study of control samples from healthy donors and cancer patients. Per germline, CDR1 MNHEY and CDR2 SMNVEV (reference sequence). V shed 5 bases and J 4 bases; nucleotides not matched to a gene: 9. CDR3 length equals 15 residues. The assay was immunoSEQ multiplex PCR, and TCRdb's table has in-frame clones only and misses some. The sample holds around 160,000 clones, 80% to 95% seen once. The sequencing sample was made of blood. The receptor's source is a man aged 18 to 30 in good health. The chain carries TRBV27 and TRBJ2-7; 9 bases are shared with TRBD1. The CDR3: CASSLIRDREYEQYF. The CDR3 coding sequence is TGTGCCAGCAGTCTGATAAGGGACAGGGAGTACGAGCAGTACTTC.